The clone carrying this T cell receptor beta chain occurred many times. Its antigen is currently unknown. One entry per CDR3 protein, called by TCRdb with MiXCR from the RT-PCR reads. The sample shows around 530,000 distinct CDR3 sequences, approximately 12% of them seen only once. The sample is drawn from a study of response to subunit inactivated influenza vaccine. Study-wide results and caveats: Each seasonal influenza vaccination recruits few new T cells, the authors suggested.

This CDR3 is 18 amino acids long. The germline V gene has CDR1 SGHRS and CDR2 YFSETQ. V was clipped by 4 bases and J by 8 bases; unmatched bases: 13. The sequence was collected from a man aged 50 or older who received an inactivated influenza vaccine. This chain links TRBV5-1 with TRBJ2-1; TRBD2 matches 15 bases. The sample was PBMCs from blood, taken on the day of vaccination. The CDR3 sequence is CASSPRTSGRASLHEQFF. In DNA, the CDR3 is TGCGCCAGCAGCCCCCGGACTAGCGGGAGGGCCTCCCTCCATGAGCAGTTCTTC.